This T cell receptor (beta chain) was recovered during a study of T cell responses to AZD1222 COVID-19 vaccine. The protocol was immunoSEQ multiplex PCR, while the TCRdb copy is restricted to in-frame clones and leaves out a portion. The data show about 120,000 clones, roughly 88% seen once. CDR1 and CDR2 (germline): SGHNT, YYREEE (reference sequence). CDR3 length equals 15 residues. Trimming left V 0 bases short and J 3 bases short, with 12 bases between. The chain joins TRBV5-4 to TRBJ1-2, with no clear D. This receptor was identified in an adult in good health. Specimen: peripheral blood, collected on day 0 of AZD1222 vaccination. CDR3 bases: TGTGCCAGCAGCTTGGGGGCGGGTTGGGACTATGGCTACACCTTC. Amino acids: CASSLGAGWDYGYTF.